The 28 T cell receptor beta chains below come from one sample, sequenced in a study of T cells in Graves' hyperthyroidism and ophthalmopathy. Researchers took RNA transcripts and amplified the TCR beta CDR3 regions from them. A set of HTBI primers served as the primers for a first-round RT-PCR of the TCR CDR3. From the multiplex PCR reads, TCRdb called clonotypes with MiXCR, one entry per CDR3 protein. The table has around 430,000 distinct CDR3 sequences, about 15% seen once. Sequenced sample: blood. The receptors were sampled from a woman in her 30s with Graves' hyperthyroidism.

This clonotype came up many times. The chain employs TRBV3-1 and TRBJ1-1; D uncertain. CDR1 is LGHDT and CDR2 is YNNKEL in the germline V gene (reference sequence). V lost 1 base and J 2 bases, leaving 11 bases between the germline ends. The CDR3 consists of 15 residues. The CDR3 reads CASSQGARANTEAFF. The DNA of the CDR3 is TGTGCCAGCAGCCAAGGGGCGCGGGCCAACACTGAAGCTTTCTTT.

The chain couples TRBV6-5 to TRBJ1-4; D is uncertain. This CDR3 spans 15 amino acids. V gave up 0 bases and J gave up 3 bases, with 8 bases separating them. Germline CDR1 is MNHEY and CDR2 is SVGAGI. CDR3 region: CASSYSRVPNEKLFF. The CDR3 DNA reads TGTGCCAGCAGTTACTCGAGGGTTCCTAATGAAAAACTGTTTTTT.

Turning to this clonotype: The germline gene is not matched at one end of the junction; a read error may be the cause. The chain carries TRBV7-9 and TRBJ1-5; 10 bases line up with TRBD1. The V gene's germline CDR1 is SEHNR and CDR2 FQNEAQ (reference sequence). The CDR3 contains 17 residues. CDR3 sequence (DNA): TGTGCCAGCAGCCGATGGGACAGGGGCGTTAGCAATCAGCCCCGGCATTTT. Translating it yields CASSRWDRGVSNQPRHF.

The chain is built from TRBV28 and TRBJ1-5, with D possibly TRBD1 on 5 matching bases. Germline V gives CDR1 MDHEN, CDR2 SYDVKM. Trimming pared 5 bases from V and 2 bases from J, leaving 10 bases between. The CDR3 is 14 residues long. CDR3 sequence reads: CASSRLQGNQPQHF. The CDR3 DNA is TGTGCCAGCAGTCGCCTACAGGGCAATCAGCCCCAGCATTTT. The variable domain in full, with the rest retrieved from reference TRBV28 and TRBJ1-5, is DVKVTQSSRYLVKRTGEKVFLECVQDMDHENMFWYRQDPGLGLRLIYFSYDVKMKEKGDIPEGYSVSREKKERFSLILESASTNQTSMYLCASSRLQGNQPQHFGDGTRLSIL.

In this sample, this clonotype turned up many times. V and J are TRBV10-3 and TRBJ2-5; 9 nucleotides align to TRBD1. This CDR3 region has 15 residues. J lost 4 bases, V lost 10 bases, and 13 bases had no gene match. Germline V gene data show CDR1 as ENHRY and CDR2 as SYGVKD. The CDR3 loop reads CATQPGQGRRETQYF. Written as DNA, the CDR3 is TGTGCCACCCAACCGGGACAGGGAAGGAGAGAGACCCAGTACTTC.

This clonotype has only a few counts. This rearrangement joins TRBV29-1 to TRBJ1-1; a weak D match, TRBD1 (6 bases). This CDR3 comprises 15 residues. Trimming stripped 0 bases from V and 4 bases from J, with 15 bases between. Germline assignment: CDR1 SQVTM and CDR2 ANQGSEA. The CDR3 protein is CSVEDLRGAGTEAFF. For the CDR3, the DNA is TGCAGCGTTGAAGATTTAAGGGGGGCAGGCACTGAAGCTTTCTTT.

The sample holds a few counts of this clonotype. The genes are TRBV15 and TRBJ2-2; either TRBD1 or TRBD2 may fit D (6 bases each). Deletions cut 0 bases from V and 3 bases from J, with 14 bases between. CDR1 is LNHNV and CDR2 is YYDKDF in the germline V gene (reference sequence). The CDR3 covers 17 residues. Here the CDR3 DNA reads TGTGCCACCAGCAGAGAGTTGGGGGGCGTCGACACCGGGGAGCTGTTTTTT. Its translation: CATSRELGGVDTGELFF.

This clonotype was seen only a few times. The chain joins TRBV6-6 to TRBJ1-1; 8 nucleotides match TRBD1. Trimming took 2 bases from V and 6 from J; bases not matched to a gene: 8. The CDR3 sequence is 15 residues long. Germline CDR1 and CDR2: MNHNY and SVGAGI (reference sequence). The CDR3 spells CASSYVGQGFAEAFF. CDR3 coding DNA: TGTGCCAGCAGTTACGTTGGACAGGGTTTCGCTGAAGCTTTCTTT.

This clonotype came up many times. The chain uses TRBV6-1 and TRBJ2-7, with 9 bases fitting TRBD1. CDR1 is MNHNS and CDR2 is SASEGT in the germline V gene. This CDR3 spans 14 amino acids. Trimming cost V 10 bases and J 2 bases; bases outside gene matches: 9. CDR3 region: CATTPGTGTYEQYF. Written as DNA, the CDR3 is TGTGCCACCACTCCCGGGACAGGGACCTACGAGCAGTACTTC.

This clonotype was observed many times. V gene TRBV3-1 combines with J gene TRBJ2-7, with D possibly TRBD1 on 5 matching bases. Trimming took 6 bases from V and 0 from J, leaving 15 bases between them. The CDR3 covers 15 residues. Germline V CDR1 and CDR2: LGHDT, YNNKEL (reference sequence). CDR3 region: CASRDLGASSYEQYF. The CDR3, as DNA: TGTGCCAGCAGAGACCTTGGGGCTTCCTCCTACGAGCAGTACTTC.

This clonotype was picked up a small number of times. This chain connects TRBV10-3 to TRBJ1-2, with 8 bases matching TRBD1. Germline CDR1 and CDR2: ENHRY and SYGVKD. This CDR3 is 12 amino acids long. The J segment lost 6 bases and the V segment lost 10 bases, leaving 7 bases of the junction unmatched. The CDR3 region is CATGRTGNGYTF. The CDR3 DNA is TGTGCCACCGGAAGGACAGGGAATGGCTACACCTTC.

The chain employs TRBV20-1 and TRBJ2-5; D perhaps matches TRBD1 (5 bases). Trimming stripped 6 bases from V and 1 base from J, with 15 bases between. The germline V gene has CDR1 DFQATT and CDR2 SNEGSKA (reference sequence). This CDR3 has 14 amino acids. CDR3 DNA: TGCAGTGCCAACTCAGGGATCGCCCAAGAGACCCAGTACTTC. It specifies CSANSGIAQETQYF.

In this sample, this clonotype turned up a few times. The V call is TRBV5-1, the J call TRBJ2-7; D not certain. This CDR3 region has 17 residues. CDR1 is SGHRS, CDR2 YFSETQ, per germline. The V gene lost 0 bases and the J gene lost 0 bases, with 16 bases spanning the gap. Here the CDR3 reads CASSLAAAARSSYEQYF. CDR3 in DNA: TGCGCCAGCAGCTTGGCGGCGGCAGCTAGGAGCTCCTACGAGCAGTACTTC.

A word on this clonotype: A read error may explain this, as a much larger clone is one base away. The V gene is TRBV2, the J gene TRBJ2-5; D remains unclear. Germline CDR1 reads SNHLY; CDR2 reads FYNNEI. V gave up 3 bases and J gave up 2 bases, with 10 bases separating them. This CDR3 spans 14 amino acids. In DNA form, the CDR3 reads TGTGCCAGCAGTGACGATTCAACTCAAGAGACCCAGTACTTC. This codes for CASSDDSTQETQYF.

CDR3 DNA sequence: TGTGCCACCAGTGATCCGTTTGTCGGGAGTGCGGGGAATGAGCAGTTCTTC. Encoded protein: CATSDPFVGSAGNEQFF. The chain links TRBV24-1 to TRBJ2-1, with D tentatively TRBD2 (6 bases). Trimming cost V 3 bases and J 7 bases, with 21 bases left between them. Germline V gene sequence: CDR1 KGHDR, CDR2 SFDVKD. The CDR3 has 17 residues.

This CDR3 reads CSARDRREGNTGELFF. As DNA, the CDR3 is TGCAGTGCTAGAGATAGGAGGGAGGGAAACACCGGGGAGCTGTTTTTT. J is TRBJ2-2 and V is TRBV20-1; 7 bases are shared with TRBD2. V shed 0 bases and J 2 bases; nucleotides not matched to a gene: 6. The CDR3 is made up of 16 amino acids. The germline gives CDR1 DFQATT, CDR2 SNEGSKA (reference sequence).

The chain links TRBV5-4 to TRBJ2-5; perhaps D is TRBD1 or TRBD2 (5 bases each). The V end was cut by 3 bases, the J end by 5 bases, with 14 bases between. CDR3 length equals 14 residues. Germline CDR1 is SGHNT and CDR2 is YYREEE (reference sequence). The CDR3 protein is CASSWGTAGETQYF. CDR3 bases: TGTGCCAGCAGCTGGGGGACGGCGGGTGAGACCCAGTACTTC.

This clonotype was observed a few times. The chain links TRBV29-1 to TRBJ1-2, with TRBD1 matching 7 bases. The CDR3 loop spans 13 amino acids. Trimming removed 3 bases from V and 5 bases from J; junction bases left unmatched: 6. Germline CDR1 reads SQVTM; CDR2 reads ANQGSEA. CDR3 sequence (DNA): TGCAGCGTTGATTTCCAGGGGGGGTATGGCTACACCTTC. Translated: CSVDFQGGYGYTF.

This clonotype was detected many times. This rearrangement joins TRBV6-1 to TRBJ2-3; D is perhaps TRBD1 or TRBD2 (6 bases each). There are 13 residues in the CDR3. CDR1 MNHNS and CDR2 SASEGT come from the germline V gene. Deletions cut 8 bases from V and 1 base from J, with 10 bases between. The DNA for the CDR3 is TGTGCCAGCGAGGGGGGACGCACAGATACGCAGTATTTT. It translates to CASEGGRTDTQYF.

The J gene is TRBJ2-1, the V gene TRBV19, with 7 bases aligning to TRBD2. Germline lookup yields CDR1 LNHDA and CDR2 SQIVND (reference sequence). Trimming at V came to 8 bases and at J to 0 bases, leaving 7 bases not matched to a gene. CDR3 length: 15 residues. This CDR3 is CASWEGGSSYNEQFF. The CDR3 nucleotides read TGTGCCAGTTGGGAAGGCGGGAGCTCCTACAATGAGCAGTTCTTC.

In its sample, this clonotype was seen many times. This chain uses TRBV11-1 with TRBJ2-3; D remains unclear. V shed 1 base and J shed 4 bases, with 3 bases lying between them. The CDR3 runs to 12 residues. Germline V gene data show CDR1 as SGHAT and CDR2 as FQDESV (reference sequence). CDR3 nucleotides: TGTGCCAGCAGCTTAGTTCCAGATACGCAGTATTTT. It translates to CASSLVPDTQYF. Together with reference TRBV11-1 and TRBJ2-3, the CDR3 gives the full variable domain: EAEVAQSPRYKITEKSQAVAFWCDPISGHATLYWYRQILGQGPELLVQFQDESVVDDSQLPKDRFSAERLKGVDSTLKIQPAELGDSAMYLCASSLVPDTQYFGPGTRLTVL.

The V call is TRBV7-9, the J call TRBJ1-4, with D uncertain. The CDR3 consists of 12 residues. Trimming removed 5 bases at V and 5 bases at J, with 6 bases between. Germline V gives CDR1 SEHNR, CDR2 FQNEAQ (reference sequence). The CDR3 bases are TGTGCCAGCAGCCCCGGGAATGAAAAACTGTTTTTT. Translated, it gives CASSPGNEKLFF.

This clonotype came up many times. The chain uses TRBV10-3 and TRBJ2-2, with D tentatively TRBD1 or TRBD2 (5 bases each). Germline assignment: CDR1 ENHRY and CDR2 SYGVKD. Trimming pared 4 bases from V and 6 bases from J, leaving 9 bases between. This CDR3 has 13 residues. The CDR3 reads CAISGDQPGELFF. The CDR3 DNA follows: TGTGCCATCAGTGGGGACCAACCCGGGGAGCTGTTTTTT.

Ten or more counts support this clonotype. The V and J genes are TRBV5-1 and TRBJ1-1, with D perhaps matching TRBD1 (5 bases). This CDR3 spans 16 amino acids. The germline V gene has CDR1 SGHRS and CDR2 YFSETQ. The V and J ends lost 2 bases and 0 bases respectively, with 14 bases between them. As DNA, the CDR3 is TGCGCCAGCAGCTTCCGGGAAAGGGGCATGAACACTGAAGCTTTCTTT. Protein product: CASSFRERGMNTEAFF.

The genes are TRBV6-1 and TRBJ1-6, with D unresolved. Deletions cut 2 bases from V and 14 bases from J, with 13 bases between. The CDR3 runs to 13 residues. The V gene's germline CDR1 is MNHNS and CDR2 SASEGT. The CDR3 coding sequence is TGTGCCAGCAGTGAAATAGACGGGTTGACCCTCCACTTT. Protein sequence: CASSEIDGLTLHF.

This clonotype has just a few counts. The V call is TRBV11-2, the J call TRBJ2-5, with 10 bases lining up with TRBD2. J was trimmed by 6 bases and V by 1 base; bases with no gene match: 8. Germline CDR1 reads SGHAT; CDR2 reads FQNNGV. The CDR3 is 16 amino acids. As DNA, the CDR3 is TGTGCCAGCAGCTTAGTAGTCCTAGCGGGAGTGCAGACCCAGTACTTC. Residues: CASSLVVLAGVQTQYF.

This clonotype came up many times. The chain carries TRBV3-1 and TRBJ2-1, with D perhaps TRBD1 (6 bases). Per germline, CDR1 LGHDT and CDR2 YNNKEL (reference sequence). The CDR3 has 14 amino acids. Trimming pared 4 bases from V and 5 bases from J, leaving 12 bases between. The DNA of the CDR3 is TGTGCCAGCAGCCGGGGACAAACAAACAATGAGCAGTTCTTC. Translated, it gives CASSRGQTNNEQFF.

This clonotype was found many times. This chain connects TRBV18 to TRBJ2-2; 7 bases are shared with TRBD1. The CDR3 is 15 amino acids. J was trimmed by 6 bases and V by 8 bases; bases with no gene match: 12. CDR1 and CDR2 (germline): KGHSH, LQKENI. This CDR3 is CASGRQGSNPGELFF. The DNA for the CDR3 is TGTGCCAGCGGCAGACAGGGATCAAACCCCGGGGAGCTGTTTTTT.